Listed below are T cell receptor beta chains from one sample, sequenced in a study of human T cells and chemical hapten exposure. TCRdb passed the RACE reads through MiXCR, listing each CDR3 protein once. The sample contains approximately 80,000 distinct CDR3 sequences, around 7.8% of which appear only once. The sequences come from whole blood, collected in connection with sensitization to the hapten diphenylcyclopropenone (DPC). Receptors were obtained from a woman in her 30s with alopecia areata. Some clones in this sample may be carry-over from other donors' samples. Both conserved end residues are part of each CDR3. D genes are given only for firm matches. Clone size is not always given. Where it is, it says once, few, many or a class for expanded clones.

clone_size	v_call	d_call	j_call	cdr3_nt	cdr3_aa
few	TRBV29-1	NA	TRBJ2-2	TGCAGCGTTGTTCCCGTCGGGGTCGGGGAGCTGTTTTTT	CSVVPVGVGELFF
many	TRBV7-8	NA	TRBJ1-5	TGTGCCAGCAGCTTAGCGGCGGGCCGGAGGGATCAGCCCCAGCATTTT	CASSLAAGRRDQPQHF
NA	TRBV12-2	NA	TRBJ1-5	TGTGCAAGTCGCTTAGCCCCCAGGGGACAGAGTGTGGAGCAGCCCCAGCATTTT	CASRLAPRGQSVEQPQHF
many	TRBV6-5	NA	TRBJ2-3	TGTGCCAGCAGGGACAGAGTCACAGATACGCAGTATTTT	CASRDRVTDTQYF
many	TRBV5-6	TRBD1	TRBJ1-1	TGTGCCAGCAGCTTGGTCTCGAGGGGGCGCAGCTCTGAAGCTTTCTTT	CASSLVSRGRSSEAFF
few	TRBV7-9	TRBD1	TRBJ1-2	TGTGCCAGCAGCCTAACCGGGACAGGGGGCGAGAATGGCTACACCTTC	CASSLTGTGGENGYTF
few	TRBV12-3/TRBV12-4	NA	TRBJ1-5	TGTGCCAGCAGCGCTGGGGGGGCTGGGCAGCCCCAGCATTTT	CASSAGGAGQPQHF
NA	TRBV5-1	NA	TRBJ1-1	TGCGCCAGCAGCTTGGTATCGAACACTGAAGCTTTCTTT	CASSLVSNTEAFF
many	TRBV7-3	NA	TRBJ2-3	TGTGCCAGCAGCTTAGATGGTACTATGAGGGCAGATACGCAGTATTTT	CASSLDGTMRADTQYF
many	TRBV2	NA	TRBJ1-5	TGTGCCAGCAGTGAAAGGCGGACCAATCAGCCCCAGCATTTT	CASSERRTNQPQHF
NA	TRBV6-1	NA	TRBJ1-2	TGTGCCAGCAGTGAAGCGCTGGAAGCCTACTATGGCTACACCTTC	CASSEALEAYYGYTF
many	TRBV20-1	NA	TRBJ1-6	TGCAGTGCTAACCCGGACAGCCGAAGCTCCTATAATTCACCCCTCCACTTT	CSANPDSRSSYNSPLHF
few	TRBV5-1	NA	TRBJ2-5	TGCGCCAGCAGCTTCAGTGAAGAGACCCAGTACTTC	CASSFSEETQYF
NA	TRBV11-2	NA	TRBJ1-2	TGTGCCAGCAGCTTAGCAAAGGTAGCCTATGGCTACACCTTC	CASSLAKVAYGYTF
NA	TRBV6-4	TRBD2	TRBJ2-3	TGTGCCAGCAGTGACGAAGGACTAGCGGACTCCAAAGCGCAGTATTTT	CASSDEGLADSKAQYF
many	TRBV12-5	NA	TRBJ1-1	TGTGCTAGTGGTTTGGAAGGGACCACTGAAGCTTTCTTT	CASGLEGTTEAFF
many	TRBV10-3	NA	TRBJ2-5	TGTGCCATCAGTGAGTCGCCTCAGGGGTCCCAGGGGACCCAGTACTTC	CAISESPQGSQGTQYF
few	TRBV2	NA	TRBJ1-4	TGTGCCAGCATTAGACAGAGGATTAATGAAAAACTGTTTTTT	CASIRQRINEKLFF
few	TRBV6-1	NA	TRBJ1-4	TGTGCCAGCAGTGGTCAGGGAGGTCGTTATGAAAAACTGTTTTTT	CASSGQGGRYEKLFF
many	TRBV20-1	TRBD1	TRBJ1-3	TGCAGTGCTAGGTCCATGGGACAGGGTGGAAACACCATATATTTT	CSARSMGQGGNTIYF
many	TRBV7-8	NA	TRBJ2-1	TGTGCCAGCAGCTTAGCGTATGTCAGCGGCTCCTACAATGAGCAGTTCTTC	CASSLAYVSGSYNEQFF
many	TRBV13	NA	TRBJ2-7	TGTGCCAGCAGCCCCCCCGGGAGACTCGCCTACGAGCAGTACTTC	CASSPPGRLAYEQYF
many	TRBV6-5	TRBD1	TRBJ2-7	TGTGCCAGCAGTCAAGGGACAGGTCCATTCGAGCAGTACTTC	CASSQGTGPFEQYF
few	TRBV7-3	NA	TRBJ1-3	TGTGCCAGCGGCCCCAAAAAAAGCTCTGGAAACACCATATATTTT	CASGPKKSSGNTIYF
few	TRBV2	NA	TRBJ1-1	TGTGCCAGTGATCAGGGATTCACTGAAGCTTTCTTT	CASDQGFTEAFF
many	TRBV7-3	TRBD2	TRBJ2-1	TGTGCCAGCAGGCCGGGACTAGCGGGCGACAATGAGCAGTTCTTC	CASRPGLAGDNEQFF
many	TRBV7-9	NA	TRBJ2-2	TGTGCCAGCAGCTCGGGAGCTGCGAACACCGGGGAGCTGTTTTTT	CASSSGAANTGELFF
many	TRBV28	TRBD2	TRBJ2-5	TGTGCCAGCAGTTCACCGGGACTAGCGGGGGAAGAGACCCAGTACTTC	CASSSPGLAGEETQYF
few	TRBV20-1	NA	TRBJ2-7	TGCAGTGCTAAGAATCAGGGAGGCGAGCAGTACTTC	CSAKNQGGEQYF
few	TRBV5-1	NA	TRBJ1-1	TGCGCCAGCAGCTTATCTATACCTTACACTGAAGCTTTCTTT	CASSLSIPYTEAFF
many	TRBV20-1	NA	TRBJ2-1	TGCAGTGCAAACCCCGGGACTGGCGACTACAATGAGCAGTTCTTC	CSANPGTGDYNEQFF
many	TRBV7-2	NA	TRBJ1-2	TGTGCCAGCAGCTTACCGACATTGGGCTACACCTTC	CASSLPTLGYTF
NA	TRBV11-2	NA	TRBJ2-7	TGTGCCAGCAGCTTAGGGAACAGCAACTACGAGCAGTACTTC	CASSLGNSNYEQYF
NA	TRBV10-3	NA	TRBJ2-3	TGTGCCATCAGTGATCTGGATAGCACAGATACGCAGTATTTT	CAISDLDSTDTQYF
NA	TRBV4-2	TRBD1	TRBJ1-1	TGTGCCAGCAGCCAAGAGGGACAGAGACCTGGAGTCGCTGAAGCTTTCTTT	CASSQEGQRPGVAEAFF
NA	TRBV30	NA	TRBJ1-1	TGTGCCTGTGACCCCACAGCAATAAGTAACACTGAAGCTTTCTTT	CACDPTAISNTEAFF
many	TRBV7-2	NA	TRBJ1-2	TGTGCCAGCAGCTTAATCACAGGCCCGACTTATGGCTACACCTTC	CASSLITGPTYGYTF
many	TRBV20-1	TRBD1	TRBJ2-5	TGCAGTGTGTCGTCCGGGACAGGCGTCGAGACCCAGTACTTC	CSVSSGTGVETQYF
many	TRBV6-5	NA	TRBJ1-5	TGTGCCAGCAGTCAGATCGCTGGGGCGCCCCAGCATTTT	CASSQIAGAPQHF
few	TRBV5-1	NA	TRBJ2-5	TGCGCCAGCAGCTTGATCAGTGAAGAGACCCAGTACTTC	CASSLISEETQYF
many	TRBV5-1	NA	TRBJ1-2	TGCGCCAGCAGCTTGGGAGACAGCGGCGGAGGCTACACCTTC	CASSLGDSGGGYTF
many	TRBV3-1	TRBD1	TRBJ1-1	TGTGCCAGCAGCCAAGTCTACAGGGGGGGTTTGAACACTGAAGCTTTCTTT	CASSQVYRGGLNTEAFF
NA	TRBV19	NA	TRBJ1-2	TGTGCCACCAGACAGGCGAGCTATGGCTACACCTTC	CATRQASYGYTF
many	TRBV29-1	NA	TRBJ1-1	TGCAGCGTCCAGAGGTCGGGTGAAGCTTTCTTT	CSVQRSGEAFF
few	TRBV7-6	NA	TRBJ1-6	TGTGCCAGCAGCTTAGAGGACAGAATTAATTCACCCCTCCACTTT	CASSLEDRINSPLHF
many	TRBV20-1	NA	TRBJ1-1	TGCAGTGCTAGAAATCAGGTGGGGGGGGACACTGAAGCTTTCTTT	CSARNQVGGDTEAFF
NA	TRBV30	NA	TRBJ2-3	TGTGCCCGGAGTGACGACTCCGCTACGCAGTATTTT	CARSDDSATQYF
many	TRBV12-3/TRBV12-4	NA	TRBJ1-5	TGTGCCAGCAGACAGGGCAGACAGCCCCAGCATTTT	CASRQGRQPQHF
many	TRBV18	NA	TRBJ2-3	TGTGCCAGCTCACCGGGCAGCACAGATACGCAGTATTTT	CASSPGSTDTQYF
many	TRBV2	TRBD1	TRBJ1-5	TGTGCCAGCAGTGAACAGGGGGTTGGCAATCAGCCCCAGCATTTT	CASSEQGVGNQPQHF
many	TRBV12-3/TRBV12-4	NA	TRBJ2-3	TGTGCCAGCAGACTAGGGTGGGGGGATACGCAGTATTTT	CASRLGWGDTQYF